This T cell receptor beta chain was retrieved from a study of blood T cell repertoires in COVID-19. Study context: Samples came from the United States, Italy and Spain, spanning acute and convalescent COVID-19.

V shed 6 bases and J shed 5 bases, with 12 bases lying between them. The CDR3 covers 13 residues. The germline V gene has CDR1 LNHDA and CDR2 SQIVND (reference sequence). TCRdb keeps only in-frame clones here, not all; method: immunoSEQ multiplex PCR. The sample records about 150,000 clones, about 86% being singletons. The sample was peripheral blood. The TCR originated in a man aged 65-85 years with acute or convalescent COVID-19. The chain links TRBV19 to TRBJ2-3; D gene unclear. The CDR3 is CASSGIYGDTQYF. CDR3 DNA sequence: TGTGCCAGTAGCGGTATCTACGGAGATACGCAGTATTTT.